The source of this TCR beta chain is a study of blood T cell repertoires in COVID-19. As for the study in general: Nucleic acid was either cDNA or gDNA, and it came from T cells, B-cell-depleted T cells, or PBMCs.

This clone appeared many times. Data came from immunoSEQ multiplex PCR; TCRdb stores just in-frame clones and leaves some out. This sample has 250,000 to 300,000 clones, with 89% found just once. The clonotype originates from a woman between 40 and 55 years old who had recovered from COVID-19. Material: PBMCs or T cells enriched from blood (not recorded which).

The CDR3 is CASSQESGASSPLHF. The CDR3 DNA sequence: TGTGCCAGCAGCCAAGAATCAGGGGCAAGTTCACCCCTCCACTTT. The V call is TRBV4-2, the J call TRBJ1-6; maybe TRBD1 (6 bases). This CDR3 contains 15 residues. Germline V gives CDR1 LGHNA, CDR2 YNFKEQ. V lost 0 bases to trimming and J lost 9 bases, with 12 bases between them.